This TCR beta chain stems from a study of response to subunit inactivated influenza vaccine. Broader study findings: Only a handful of new T cells, the authors suggested, are recruited with each seasonal influenza vaccination.

TCRdb reprocessed the RT-PCR reads via MiXCR and lists one record per CDR3 protein. The sample lists 150,000 to 200,000 distinct CDR3 sequences, 9.2% occurring once. Trimming left V 7 bases short and J 2 bases short, with 9 bases between. Germline CDR1 and CDR2: MNHEY and SVGEGT. CDR3 length: 13 residues. In its sample, this clonotype was seen many times. What it binds is unknown. The sequence derives from a middle-aged man who received an inactivated influenza vaccine. J is TRBJ1-5 and V is TRBV6-2 or TRBV6-3; no clear D. The input for sequencing was non-naive T cells sorted from PBMCs, taken on the day of vaccination. CDR3 coding DNA: TGTGCCAGCACCGACGGGGGCAATCAGCCCCAGCATTTT. It translates to CASTDGGNQPQHF.